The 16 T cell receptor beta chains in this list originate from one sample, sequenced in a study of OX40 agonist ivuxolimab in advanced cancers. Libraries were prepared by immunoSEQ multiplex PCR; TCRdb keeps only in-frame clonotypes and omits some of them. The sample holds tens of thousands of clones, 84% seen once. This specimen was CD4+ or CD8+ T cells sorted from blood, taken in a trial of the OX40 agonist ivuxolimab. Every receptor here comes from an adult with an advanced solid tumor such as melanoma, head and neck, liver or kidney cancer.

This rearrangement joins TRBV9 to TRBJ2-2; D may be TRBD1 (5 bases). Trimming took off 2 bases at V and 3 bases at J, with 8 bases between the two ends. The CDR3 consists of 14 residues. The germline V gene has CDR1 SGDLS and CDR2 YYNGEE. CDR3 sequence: CASSVTVDTGELFF. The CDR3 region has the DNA TGTGCCAGCAGCGTGACAGTCGACACCGGGGAGCTGTTTTTT.

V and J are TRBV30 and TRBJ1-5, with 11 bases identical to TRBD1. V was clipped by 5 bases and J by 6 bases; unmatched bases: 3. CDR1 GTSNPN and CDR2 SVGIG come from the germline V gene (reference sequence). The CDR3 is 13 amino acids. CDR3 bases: TGTGCCTGGGGGACAGGGGGTGGTCAGCCCCAGCATTTT. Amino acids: CAWGTGGGQPQHF.

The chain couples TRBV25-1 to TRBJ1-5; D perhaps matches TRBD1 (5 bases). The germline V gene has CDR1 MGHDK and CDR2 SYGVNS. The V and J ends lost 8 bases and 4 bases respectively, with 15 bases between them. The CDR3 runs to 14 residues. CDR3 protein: CASRAGGENQPQHF. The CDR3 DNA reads TGTGCCAGCCGGGCGGGGGGGGAAAATCAGCCCCAGCATTTT. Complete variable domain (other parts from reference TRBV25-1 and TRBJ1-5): EADIYQTPRYLVIGTGKKITLECSQTMGHDKMYWYQQDPGMELHLIHYSYGVNSTEKGDLSSESTVSRIRTEHFPLTLESARPSHTSQYLCASRAGGENQPQHFGDGTRLSIL.

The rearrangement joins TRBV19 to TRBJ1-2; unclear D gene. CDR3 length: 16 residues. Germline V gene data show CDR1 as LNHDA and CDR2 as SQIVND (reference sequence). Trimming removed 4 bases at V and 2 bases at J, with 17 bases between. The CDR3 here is CASSRAGSGGNYGYTF. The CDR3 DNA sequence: TGTGCCAGTAGTAGGGCCGGGTCAGGCGGCAACTATGGCTACACCTTC.

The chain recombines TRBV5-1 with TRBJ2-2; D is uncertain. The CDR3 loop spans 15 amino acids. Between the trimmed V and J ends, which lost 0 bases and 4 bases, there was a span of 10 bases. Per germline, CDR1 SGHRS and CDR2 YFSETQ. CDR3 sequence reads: CASSLADAATGELFF. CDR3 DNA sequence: TGCGCCAGCAGCTTGGCGGACGCCGCCACCGGGGAGCTGTTTTTT.

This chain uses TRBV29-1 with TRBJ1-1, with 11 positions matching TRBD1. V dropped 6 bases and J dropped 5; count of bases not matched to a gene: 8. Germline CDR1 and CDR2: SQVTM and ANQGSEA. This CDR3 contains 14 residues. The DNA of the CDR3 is TGCAGCGTCGATGGACAGGGGGCCCTAACTGAAGCTTTCTTT. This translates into CSVDGQGALTEAFF.

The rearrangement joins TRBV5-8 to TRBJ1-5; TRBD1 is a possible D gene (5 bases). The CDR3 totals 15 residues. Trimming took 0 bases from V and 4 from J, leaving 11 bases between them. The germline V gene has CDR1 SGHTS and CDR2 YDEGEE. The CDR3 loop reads CASSLVSQGNQPQHF. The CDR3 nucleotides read TGTGCCAGCAGCTTGGTCTCGCAGGGTAATCAGCCCCAGCATTTT.

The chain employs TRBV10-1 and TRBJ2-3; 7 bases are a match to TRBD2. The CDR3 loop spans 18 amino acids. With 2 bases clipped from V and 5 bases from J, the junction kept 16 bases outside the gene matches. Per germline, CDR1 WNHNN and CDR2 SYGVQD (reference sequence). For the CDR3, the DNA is TGCGCCAGCAGTGAGCCTAAGACTAGGGCGGGAGATTTAGATACGCAGTATTTT. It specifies CASSEPKTRAGDLDTQYF.

CDR3 sequence (DNA): TGTGCCAGCAGCTCTATTGGGGCAGATACGCAGTATTTT. This sequence encodes CASSSIGADTQYF. The chain joins TRBV7-2 to TRBJ2-3; D not certain. The CDR3 spans 13 residues. Trimming shortened V by 4 bases and J by 4 bases, and 9 bases separated the two germline ends. Per germline, CDR1 SGHTA and CDR2 FQGNSA. Supplemented by reference TRBV7-2 and TRBJ2-3, the full variable domain reads GAGVSQSPSNKVTEKGKDVELRCDPISGHTALYWYRQSLGQGLEFLIYFQGNSAPDKSGLPSDRFSAERTGGSVSTLTIQRTQQEDSAVYLCASSSIGADTQYFGPGTRLTVL.

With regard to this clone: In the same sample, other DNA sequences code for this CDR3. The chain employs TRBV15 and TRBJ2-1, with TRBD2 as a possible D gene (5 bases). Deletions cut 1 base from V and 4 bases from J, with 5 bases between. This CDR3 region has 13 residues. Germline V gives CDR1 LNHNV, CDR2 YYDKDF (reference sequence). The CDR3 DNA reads TGTGCCACCAGCAGAGGAGGGTACAATGAGCAGTTCTTC. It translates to CATSRGGYNEQFF. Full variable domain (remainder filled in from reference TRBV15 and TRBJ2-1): DAMVIQNPRYQVTQFGKPVTLSCSQTLNHNVMYWYQQKSSQAPKLLFHYYDKDFNNEADTPDNFQSRRPNTSFCFLDIRSPGLGDTAMYLCATSRGGYNEQFFGPGTRLTVL.

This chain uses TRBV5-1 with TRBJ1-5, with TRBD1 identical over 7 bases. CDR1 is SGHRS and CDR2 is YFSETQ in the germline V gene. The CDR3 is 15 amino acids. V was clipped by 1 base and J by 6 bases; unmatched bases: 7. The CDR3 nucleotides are TGCGCCAGCAGCTTGTTACCAGGGGGTTTTCAGCCCCAGCATTTT. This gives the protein CASSLLPGGFQPQHF.

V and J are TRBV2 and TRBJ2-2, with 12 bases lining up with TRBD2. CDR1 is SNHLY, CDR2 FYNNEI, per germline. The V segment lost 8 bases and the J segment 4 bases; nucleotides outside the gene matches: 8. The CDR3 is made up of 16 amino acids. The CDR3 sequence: CASYPLAGGGTGELFF. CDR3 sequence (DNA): TGTGCCAGCTACCCTCTAGCGGGAGGGGGCACCGGGGAGCTGTTTTTT.

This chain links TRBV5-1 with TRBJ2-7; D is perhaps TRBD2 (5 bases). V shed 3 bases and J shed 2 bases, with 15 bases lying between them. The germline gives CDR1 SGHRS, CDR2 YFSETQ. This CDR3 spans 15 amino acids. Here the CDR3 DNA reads TGCGCCAGCAGCTATTCCCAGGAGGCCCCCTACGAGCAGTACTTC. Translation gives CASSYSQEAPYEQYF.

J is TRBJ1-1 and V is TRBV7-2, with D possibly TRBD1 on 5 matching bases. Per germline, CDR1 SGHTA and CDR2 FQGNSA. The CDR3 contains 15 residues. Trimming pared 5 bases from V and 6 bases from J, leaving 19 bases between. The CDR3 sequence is CASSPNAGVRAEAFF. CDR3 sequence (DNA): TGTGCCAGCAGCCCGAATGCGGGGGTTAGGGCTGAAGCTTTCTTT.

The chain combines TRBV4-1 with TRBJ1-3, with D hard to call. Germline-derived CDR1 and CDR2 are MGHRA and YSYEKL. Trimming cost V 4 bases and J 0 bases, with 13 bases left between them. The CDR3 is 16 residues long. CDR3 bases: TGCGCCAGCAGCCGAAAGGACCCGAGCTCTGGAAACACCATATATTTT. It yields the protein CASSRKDPSSGNTIYF.

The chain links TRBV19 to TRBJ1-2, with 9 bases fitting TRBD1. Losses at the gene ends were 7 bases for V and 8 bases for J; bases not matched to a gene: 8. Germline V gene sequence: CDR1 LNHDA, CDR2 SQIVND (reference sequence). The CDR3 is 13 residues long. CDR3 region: CASTDPDRGGYTF. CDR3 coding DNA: TGTGCCAGTACCGACCCGGACAGGGGAGGCTACACCTTC.